Below are 10 T cell receptor beta chains sequenced from a single sample in a study of sequential checkpoint blockade in melanoma. Sequencing used immunoSEQ multiplex PCR; TCRdb keeps in-frame clones, though not all of them. The sample has 3,500 to 4,000 clones, approximately 60% seen once. The treatment is: randomized to nivolumab then ipilimumab (arm A) or the reverse (arm B). The source material was CD8+ T cells sorted from blood (inferred from file names), sampled from a patient given nivolumab and ipilimumab in sequence. These receptors originate from a human donor with melanoma.

This chain connects TRBV19 to TRBJ1-2; 7 bases line up with TRBD1. The V gene end was trimmed by 7 bases and the J gene end by 3 bases; junction bases not matched to a gene: 5. CDR1 and CDR2 from the germline V gene are LNHDA and SQIVND (reference sequence). This CDR3 is built from 13 residues. The CDR3 DNA follows: TGTGCCAGTAAATTGCAGGGGGACTATGGCTACACCTTC. Amino acids: CASKLQGDYGYTF. Drawing the rest from reference TRBV19 and TRBJ1-2, the complete variable domain is DGGITQSPKYLFRKEGQNVTLSCEQNLNHDAMYWYRQDPGQGLRLIYYSQIVNDFQKGDIAEGYSVSREKKESFPLTVTSAQKNPTAFYLCASKLQGDYGYTFGSGTRLTVV.

The CDR3 DNA follows: TGTGCCAGCAGCCCTGTCGGCGGAGCGATCAATGAGCAGTTCTTC. The encoded protein is CASSPVGGAINEQFF. J is TRBJ2-1 and V is TRBV5-4; D gene unclear. The V end was cut by 4 bases, the J end by 6 bases, with 17 bases between. There are 15 residues in the CDR3. Per the germline V gene, CDR1 is SGHNT and CDR2 is YYREEE (reference sequence).

This clone was seen only a few times. A far bigger clonotype differs at one base, so this is likely a read error. The genes are TRBV18 and TRBJ1-2; the D gene is possibly TRBD1 (5 bases). V was cut by 5 bases and J by 3 bases, with 16 bases left in between. This CDR3 spans 15 amino acids. Per the germline V gene, CDR1 is KGHSH and CDR2 is LQKENI. CDR3 bases: TGTGCCAGCTCATCCACCGGCAGGGCCGACTATGGCTACACCTTC. Translated: CASSSTGRADYGYTF.

This clone was seen a handful of times. The chain couples TRBV19 to TRBJ2-7, with TRBD1 matching over 8 bases. Germline V CDR1 and CDR2: LNHDA, SQIVND (reference sequence). Unmatched junction bases numbered 0, after V lost 5 bases and J lost 3 bases. This CDR3 region has 12 residues. The CDR3 spells CASSGQGYEQYF. In DNA, the CDR3 is TGTGCCAGTAGTGGACAGGGCTACGAGCAGTACTTC.

The rearrangement links TRBV7-8 to TRBJ2-7; 7 bases are shared with TRBD1. CDR1 is SGHVS and CDR2 is FQNEAQ in the germline V gene. The V segment lost 1 base and the J segment 2 bases; nucleotides outside the gene matches: 5. The CDR3 covers 15 residues. The CDR3 DNA sequence: TGTGCCAGCAGCTTAGGCAGGGGGTTCACCTACGAGCAGTACTTC. Protein: CASSLGRGFTYEQYF. The full variable domain, with the rest looked up from reference TRBV7-8 and TRBJ2-7, is GAGVSQSPRYKVAKRGQDVALRCDPISGHVSLFWYQQALGQGPEFLTYFQNEAQLDKSGLPSDRFFAERPEGSVSTLKIQRTQQEDSAVYLCASSLGRGFTYEQYFGPGTRLTVT.

The genes are TRBV5-4 and TRBJ1-1; TRBD1 might be the D (6 bases). V was clipped by 1 base and J by 4 bases, with 14 bases between them. The CDR3 runs 15 residues. Germline loops: CDR1 SGHNT, CDR2 YYREEE (reference sequence). The CDR3 region is CASSLRTDDATEAFF. In DNA, the CDR3 is TGTGCCAGCAGCTTGCGGACAGACGATGCCACTGAAGCTTTCTTT.

This chain joins TRBV4-1 and TRBJ2-7; TRBD1 matches 12 bases. CDR1 is MGHRA, CDR2 YSYEKL, per germline. With V trimmed by 3 bases and J by 3 bases, 9 bases remained unmatched. The CDR3 contains 17 residues. The CDR3 DNA reads as TGCGCCAGCAGCCAGAGCCCGGGACAGGGGGCCGGCTACGAGCAGTACTTC. Its translation: CASSQSPGQGAGYEQYF.

V and J are TRBV4-3 and TRBJ1-2, with 7 bases that match TRBD1. The length of the CDR3 is 17 residues. Germline V CDR1 and CDR2: LGHNA, YSLEER. V gave up 3 bases and J gave up 8 bases; unmatched junction bases: 18. As DNA, the CDR3 is TGCGCCAGCAGCCAGGGGGTGGTGTCAGGGGGGTCGTTCGGCTACACCTTC. This gives the protein CASSQGVVSGGSFGYTF.

This clone was seen once. The chain has TRBV9 and TRBJ2-3; D unclear. The germline gives CDR1 SGDLS, CDR2 YYNGEE. The CDR3 has 15 residues. The germline V and J ends were trimmed by 0 bases and 0 bases, with 8 bases remaining between them. CDR3 in amino acids: CASSVGVSSTDTQYF. The CDR3 DNA reads TGTGCCAGCAGCGTAGGCGTCTCTAGCACAGATACGCAGTATTTT.

The chain combines TRBV5-4 with TRBJ2-2, with no clear D. Trimming left V 1 base short and J 5 bases short, with 9 bases between. Germline V gives CDR1 SGHNT, CDR2 YYREEE (reference sequence). The CDR3 spans 14 residues. The CDR3 here is CASSLTQATGELFF. DNA for the CDR3: TGTGCCAGCAGCTTGACTCAGGCGACCGGGGAGCTGTTTTTT.